The 17 T cell receptor beta chains reported below all come from one sample, sequenced in a study of OX40 agonist ivuxolimab in advanced cancers. Measured with immunoSEQ multiplex PCR; TCRdb has only the in-frame clones, and not every one. The sample contains fewer than 85,000 clones, around 90% of which appear only once. The sample was CD4+ or CD8+ T cells sorted from blood, taken in a trial of the OX40 agonist ivuxolimab. These receptors came from an adult with an advanced solid tumor such as melanoma, head and neck, liver or kidney cancer.

The chain has TRBV19 and TRBJ2-1, with 10 bases aligning to TRBD2. The CDR3 totals 16 residues. The V segment lost 0 bases and the J segment 7 bases; nucleotides outside the gene matches: 6. Looked up from germline, CDR1 is LNHDA and CDR2 is SQIVND (reference sequence). The CDR3 reads CASSIDGPSGRNEQFF. CDR3 in DNA: TGTGCCAGTAGTATAGATGGTCCTAGCGGGAGAAATGAGCAGTTCTTC.

The chain is built from TRBV28 and TRBJ1-3; 9 bases are a match to TRBD1. Germline assignment: CDR1 MDHEN and CDR2 SYDVKM. V shed 3 bases, J shed 3 bases, and the junction held 6 bases outside the gene matches. The CDR3 loop spans 16 amino acids. The CDR3 loop is CASSLVGQGGGNTIYF. DNA of the CDR3: TGTGCCAGCAGTTTGGTGGGACAGGGAGGTGGAAACACCATATATTTT.

The V gene is TRBV7-9, the J gene TRBJ2-7; 10 bases are a match to TRBD2. The germline CDR1 and CDR2 sequences are SEHNR and FQNEAQ (reference sequence). V lost 3 bases and J lost 2; bases outside the gene matches: 4. This CDR3 region has 15 residues. CDR3 in DNA: TGTGCCAGCAGCTTGCTAGCGGGAGTAACCTACGAGCAGTACTTC. Protein product: CASSLLAGVTYEQYF.

V gene TRBV29-1 combines with J gene TRBJ2-5; D not resolved. With 4 bases removed from V and 3 bases from J, the gap between germline ends came to 3 bases. Per the germline V gene, CDR1 is SQVTM and CDR2 is ANQGSEA. The CDR3 spans 10 residues. CDR3 sequence reads: CSVVEETQYF. CDR3 nucleotide sequence: TGCAGCGTTGTGGAAGAGACCCAGTACTTC.

The CDR3 protein is CASSLGTQSYNEQFF. The CDR3 bases are TGTGCCAGCAGTCTCGGGACACAATCCTACAATGAGCAGTTCTTC. This rearrangement joins TRBV5-4 to TRBJ2-1; D perhaps matches TRBD1 (6 bases). The CDR3 covers 15 residues. The V gene lost 5 bases and the J gene lost 1 base, with 13 bases spanning the gap. Germline V gene data show CDR1 as SGHNT and CDR2 as YYREEE (reference sequence).

The chain recombines TRBV6-5 with TRBJ1-5; 9 bases are a match to TRBD1. V lost 5 bases to trimming and J lost 7 bases; unmatched junction nucleotides: 6. The CDR3 covers 14 residues. Per germline, CDR1 MNHEY and CDR2 SVGAGI. In DNA form, the CDR3 reads TGTGCCAGCAGTCGGGACAGGGACACACAGCCCCAGCATTTT. Translating it yields CASSRDRDTQPQHF.

The chain uses TRBV28 and TRBJ1-5, with TRBD1 matching over 9 bases. The V gene's germline CDR1 is MDHEN and CDR2 SYDVKM. The V and J ends lost 5 bases and 5 bases, in that order; junction bases with no gene match: 7. The CDR3 contains 15 residues. The CDR3 sequence: CASSPGQGTYQPQHF. CDR3 nucleotide sequence: TGTGCCAGCAGTCCGGGACAGGGAACATATCAGCCCCAGCATTTT.

V gene TRBV7-9 combines with J gene TRBJ2-7; 8 bases align to TRBD1. The germline V gene has CDR1 SEHNR and CDR2 FQNEAQ (reference sequence). The CDR3 spans 14 residues. The trim removed 5 bases at V and 6 bases at J, leaving 9 bases unmatched. CDR3 protein: CASSVSPGGSEQYF. DNA of the CDR3: TGTGCCAGCAGCGTTTCCCCAGGGGGCAGCGAGCAGTACTTC.

Only one count was recorded for this clone. The rearrangement joins TRBV28 to TRBJ1-5; 8 bases are a match to TRBD1. Germline CDR1 MDHEN, CDR2 SYDVKM. With 3 bases clipped from V and 7 bases from J, the junction kept 8 bases outside the gene matches. This CDR3 contains 15 residues. CDR3 nucleotide sequence: TGTGCCAGCAGTTTGGAGACAGGGGTTAACCAGCCCCAGCATTTT. Protein product: CASSLETGVNQPQHF.

The chain combines TRBV6-1 with TRBJ1-2, with 9 bases matching TRBD1. CDR3 length: 13 residues. V shed 7 bases, J shed 7 bases, and the junction held 7 bases outside the gene matches. Per the germline V gene, CDR1 is MNHNS and CDR2 is SASEGT. The CDR3 sequence is CASNVQGASGYTF. The CDR3 region has the DNA TGTGCCAGCAATGTACAGGGGGCCTCTGGCTACACCTTC.

The chain combines TRBV19 with TRBJ2-7; D gene ambiguous. Per germline, CDR1 LNHDA and CDR2 SQIVND (reference sequence). The V end was cut by 3 bases, the J end by 2 bases, with 11 bases between. The CDR3 extends over 14 amino acids. In DNA, the CDR3 is TGTGCCAGTAGTATCCTCTATGGGGCCTACGAGCAGTACTTC. Translation gives CASSILYGAYEQYF. Supplemented by reference TRBV19 and TRBJ2-7, the full variable domain reads DGGITQSPKYLFRKEGQNVTLSCEQNLNHDAMYWYRQDPGQGLRLIYYSQIVNDFQKGDIAEGYSVSREKKESFPLTVTSAQKNPTAFYLCASSILYGAYEQYFGPGTRLTVT.

The CDR3 nucleotides are TGTGCCAGCAGTTTGGGGGGGGGTTTCCGGGAGACCCAGTACTTC. Translated, it gives CASSLGGGFRETQYF. The V and J genes are TRBV28 and TRBJ2-5; 7 bases map to TRBD2. CDR1 and CDR2 from the germline V gene are MDHEN and SYDVKM. This CDR3 contains 15 residues. The V segment lost 3 bases and the J segment 5 bases; nucleotides outside the gene matches: 9.

Notes on this clone: At one of its ends the junction is not consistent with the germline gene, which may arise from a read error. V gene TRBV9 combines with J gene TRBJ2-4, with 7 bases identical to TRBD2. The CDR3 is made up of 16 amino acids. CDR1 is SGDLS, CDR2 YYNGEE, per germline. The DNA for the CDR3 is TGTGCCAGAAGCGTAGCGGGCTCGGGCACGGCAAACATTCAGTACTTC. It encodes CARSVAGSGTANIQYF. The full variable domain, rest sourced from reference TRBV9 and TRBJ2-4, is DSGVTQTPKHLITATGQRVTLRCSPRSGDLSVYWYQQSLDQGLQFLIQYYNGEERAKGNILERFSAQQFPDLHSELNLSSLELGDSALYFCARSVAGSGTANIQYFGAGTRLSVL.

A note on this clone: Other DNA sequences in this specimen translate into the identical CDR3. The V and J genes are TRBV5-1 and TRBJ2-3; possible D gene TRBD2, 5 bases. CDR3 length: 14 residues. V lost 0 bases and J lost 1, with 6 bases in between. CDR1 SGHRS and CDR2 YFSETQ come from the germline V gene. The CDR3 spells CASSLAGGTDTQYF. The CDR3 nucleotides read TGCGCCAGCAGCTTGGCCGGGGGCACAGATACGCAGTATTTT.

The rearrangement uses TRBV6-5 and TRBJ2-7; TRBD1 aligns across 8 bases. The CDR3 covers 15 residues. The ends lost 0 bases at V and 2 bases at J; junction bases unmatched: 3. CDR1 MNHEY and CDR2 SVGAGI come from the germline V gene. Written as DNA, the CDR3 is TGTGCCAGCAGTTACTCAGCAGGGGGCCCCTACGAGCAGTACTTC. Amino acid sequence: CASSYSAGGPYEQYF.

The J gene is TRBJ2-3, the V gene TRBV5-6, with D unresolved. The length of the CDR3 is 16 residues. V shed 0 bases and J shed 10 bases, with 21 bases lying between them. Germline V CDR1 and CDR2: SGHDT, YYEEEE. The chain's CDR3 is CASSLGPATNPPAQYF. The CDR3 DNA reads TGTGCCAGCAGCTTGGGCCCGGCTACTAACCCCCCCGCGCAGTATTTT.

In DNA, the CDR3 is TGTGCCTATGGGACAGGGGATTCACCCCTCCACTTT. Translated, it gives CAYGTGDSPLHF. The chain couples TRBV30 to TRBJ1-6; TRBD1 matches at 10 bases. CDR3 length: 12 residues. V was clipped by 7 bases and J by 8 bases; unmatched bases: 2. The V gene's germline CDR1 is GTSNPN and CDR2 SVGIG (reference sequence).